This T cell receptor (beta chain) was sequenced during a study of identical twins. A single record per CDR3 protein comes from TCRdb applying MiXCR to the 5' RACE reads. This sample has under 250,000 distinct CDR3 sequences, with about 7.5% found just once. The data were also submitted as part of a second study, on yellow fever vaccine responses in identical twins.

Input material: memory (CD45RO+) T cells sorted from blood. The sequence was obtained from a woman between 18 and 29 years old in good health.

The CDR3 region is CASSRRRGLAGGNEQFF. The DNA for the CDR3 is TGTGCCAGCAGCCGACGGCGGGGGCTAGCGGGAGGCAATGAGCAGTTCTTC. The V and J genes are TRBV3-1 and TRBJ2-1, with 11 bases identical to TRBD2. Trimming removed 4 bases from V and 6 bases from J; junction bases left unmatched: 11. In germline, CDR1 is LGHDT, CDR2 YNNKEL (reference sequence). This CDR3 has 17 amino acids.